This TCR beta chain stems from a study of PD-1 blockade in classical Hodgkin lymphoma. About the study: Intravenous infusions of nivolumab 3 mg/kg reached patients every 2 weeks.

Time point given: cycle 4 day 1 (C4D1), after five to seven weeks of nivolumab. Every single patient, without exception, relapsed after autologous stem cell transplantation, and brentuximab vedotin exposure varied. Thawed PBMCs underwent magnetic negative selection to yield purified CD4+ T cells. Each best response was a complete response, a partial response or progressive disease. Trimming cost V 3 bases and J 1 base; bases outside gene matches: 8. The CDR3 consists of 17 residues. Germline assignment: CDR1 LNHNV and CDR2 YYDKDF (reference sequence). Produced via immunoSEQ multiplex PCR; TCRdb's table is partial and in-frame only. The sample holds fewer than 20,000 clones, 60% to 85% seen once.

The genes are TRBV15 and TRBJ2-2; 7 bases match TRBD1. The TCR was taken from a human donor with classical Hodgkin lymphoma. Here the sequenced sample was CD4+ T cells from blood, taken before the fourth cycle of nivolumab. CDR3 DNA: TGTGCCACCAGCAGCGCTCTGGGGACAGAGAACACCGGGGAGCTGTTTTTT. The encoded protein is CATSSALGTENTGELFF.